This T cell receptor (beta chain) was identified in a study of response to subunit inactivated influenza vaccine. V lost 5 bases and J lost 7, with 8 bases in between. Germline CDR1 is SGHTA and CDR2 is FQGNSA. This CDR3 contains 12 residues. A single record per CDR3 protein comes from TCRdb applying MiXCR to the RT-PCR reads. Of hundreds of thousands of distinct CDR3 sequences listed, approximately 10% are singletons. Only a few counts were recorded for this clonotype. The sample was also linked to a second study, of T cells expressing NK-cell markers. From that paper: A 5'RACE template switching approach incorporating UMIs was used to make TCR beta cDNA. Beta-chain profiling covered CD3+CD56+NKG2C+, CD3+CD56+NKG2C- and CD3+CD56-NKG2C+ sorted subsets. Most of the eight sequenced donors tested HCMV-seropositive; one tested seronegative. Of the CD8+ T cell pool in six donors, roughly 1.0-7.0% was accounted for by dominant NKG2C+ clonotypes. Topping the CD3+CD56-NKG2C+ fraction as well were these clonotypes, in four donors.

The chain joins TRBV7-2 to TRBJ1-4; D unclear. This TCR was recovered from a man in his fifties or sixties who received an inactivated influenza vaccine. The input for sequencing was PBMCs from blood, taken on the day of vaccination. In DNA, the CDR3 is TGTGCCAGCAGCAGATACGGTGAAAAACTGTTTTTT. Protein sequence: CASSRYGEKLFF.